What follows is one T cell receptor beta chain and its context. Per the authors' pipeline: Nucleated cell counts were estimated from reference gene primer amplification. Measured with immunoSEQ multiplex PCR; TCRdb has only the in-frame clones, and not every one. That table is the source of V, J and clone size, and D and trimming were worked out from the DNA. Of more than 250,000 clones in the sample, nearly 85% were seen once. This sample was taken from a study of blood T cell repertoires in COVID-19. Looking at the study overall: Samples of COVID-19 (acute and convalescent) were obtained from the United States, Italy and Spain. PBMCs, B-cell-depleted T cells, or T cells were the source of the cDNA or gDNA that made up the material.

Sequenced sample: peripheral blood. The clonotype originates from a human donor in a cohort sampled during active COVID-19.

The CDR3 loop is CASSKSSRGGGEQFF. The CDR3 bases are TGTGCCAGCAGCAAATCCTCTAGGGGCGGCGGTGAGCAGTTCTTC. The gene calls are TRBV21-1 and TRBJ2-1; TRBD1, the table's D call, was not compared with the DNA. TRBV21-1 corresponds to a pseudogene. CDR3 length equals 15 residues.